This passage covers 27 T cell receptor beta chains from one sample sequenced in a study of human T cells and chemical hapten exposure. TCRdb re-called the RACE reads through MiXCR, storing one row per CDR3 protein. The sample shows 95,000 to 150,000 distinct CDR3 sequences, around 11% of them seen only once. The time point was: patch test 3, about 24 weeks after DPC sensitization. Specified treatment: therapeutic diphenylcyclopropenone sensitization with weekly scalp DPC. Sequences were derived from whole blood, sampled in connection with sensitization to the hapten diphenylcyclopropenone (DPC). Receptors were obtained from a woman aged 45-65 years with alopecia areata. Some clones in this sample may be carry-over from other donors' samples.

Only a few counts were recorded for this clonotype. The chain joins TRBV3-1 to TRBJ1-1, with TRBD1 matching 11 bases. The CDR3 is 17 residues long. Germline assignment: CDR1 LGHDT and CDR2 YNNKEL (reference sequence). V lost 4 bases, J lost 4 bases, and 11 bases stayed unmatched. CDR3 sequence: CASSLSAGTGGFTEAFF. DNA of the CDR3: TGTGCCAGCAGCCTCTCAGCTGGGACAGGGGGATTCACTGAAGCTTTCTTT.

The chain links TRBV28 to TRBJ1-1; D is possibly TRBD1 (5 bases). The V gene lost 8 bases and the J gene lost 4 bases, with 11 bases spanning the gap. The CDR3 has 12 residues. CDR1 MDHEN and CDR2 SYDVKM come from the germline V gene. DNA for the CDR3: TGTGCCAGCGGCTCAGGGAGCACTGAAGCTTTCTTT. Its protein is CASGSGSTEAFF.

In its sample, this clonotype was seen a few times. This chain links TRBV6-6 with TRBJ2-3, with 7 nucleotides matching TRBD1. The CDR3 has 16 residues. The germline gives CDR1 MNHNY, CDR2 SVGAGI (reference sequence). Germline trimming cut 7 bases from V and 4 bases from J; bases unmatched to any gene: 14. This chain's CDR3 is CASTTPGQSVADTQYF. In nucleotides, the CDR3 is TGTGCCAGCACCACCCCGGGACAGTCGGTTGCAGATACGCAGTATTTT.

This clonotype occurred a few times. The V gene is TRBV20-1, the J gene TRBJ1-1, with a weak D call TRBD1 (6 bases). The CDR3 runs 15 residues. The germline V gene encodes CDR1 DFQATT and CDR2 SNEGSKA (reference sequence). V was trimmed by 1 base and J by 4 bases, leaving 16 bases between them. The CDR3 coding sequence is TGCAGTGCTAGAGTCGGGACATTAAAGGGCACTGAAGCTTTCTTT. Encoded protein: CSARVGTLKGTEAFF.

This clonotype was observed a handful of times. This chain connects TRBV12-3 or TRBV12-4 to TRBJ1-5, with D perhaps matching TRBD1 (5 bases). Between the trimmed V and J ends, which lost 1 base and 7 bases, there was a span of 8 bases. The CDR3 runs to 13 residues. CDR3 protein: CASSLVRGQPQHF. DNA for the CDR3: TGTGCCAGCAGTTTAGTGAGGGGACAGCCCCAGCATTTT.

V and J are TRBV12-3 or TRBV12-4 and TRBJ2-7; D possibly corresponds to TRBD2 (6 bases). This CDR3 has 11 residues. Trimming removed 7 bases from V and 6 bases from J, with 10 bases in between. The CDR3 here is CASNGGFEQYF. CDR3 bases: TGTGCCAGCAACGGGGGTTTCGAGCAGTACTTC.

Note on this clonotype: Germline and junction disagree at one end, which may indicate a read error. The chain has TRBV6-2 or TRBV6-3 and TRBJ2-1; 7 positions match TRBD2. CDR3 length equals 14 residues. The germline CDR1 and CDR2 sequences are MNHEY and SVGEGT. The CDR3 spells CASSYSGLYNVQFF. The CDR3 coding sequence is TGTGCCAGCAGTTACTCGGGACTATACAATGTGCAGTTCTTC.

The V and J genes are TRBV30 and TRBJ2-7, with D tentatively TRBD2 (6 bases). V was trimmed by 6 bases and J by 1 base, leaving 13 bases between them. The germline V gene has CDR1 GTSNPN and CDR2 SVGIG (reference sequence). The CDR3 covers 13 residues. The CDR3 spells CACTRDLSYEQYF. DNA of the CDR3: TGTGCCTGCACCCGGGACTTATCCTACGAGCAGTACTTC.

The chain carries TRBV27 and TRBJ2-4, with D possibly TRBD2 on 5 matching bases. Germline CDR1 and CDR2: MNHEY and SMNVEV (reference sequence). Trimming removed 3 bases from V and 7 bases from J, with 10 bases in between. The CDR3 loop spans 13 amino acids. Written as DNA, the CDR3 is TGTGCCAGCAGTTTTTTGAGGGTTAACATTCAGTACTTC. The encoded protein is CASSFLRVNIQYF.

This clonotype was detected a few times. This chain uses TRBV5-1 with TRBJ2-1, with TRBD1 identical over 8 bases. After removal of 0 bases from V and 6 bases from J, the junction contained 5 bases not matched to a gene. The CDR3 runs 15 residues. Germline V lookup: CDR1 SGHRS, CDR2 YFSETQ. Here the CDR3 reads CASSLEAGGFNEQFF. The CDR3 DNA is TGCGCCAGCAGCTTGGAGGCAGGGGGCTTCAATGAGCAGTTCTTC.

V is TRBV27 and J is TRBJ1-6; 7 bases align to TRBD1. Trimming cost V 4 bases and J 3 bases; bases outside gene matches: 3. CDR3 size: 15 residues. Germline CDR1 reads MNHEY; CDR2 reads SMNVEV (reference sequence). The CDR3 is CASSSTGSYNSPLHF. The DNA of the CDR3 is TGTGCCAGCAGTTCGACAGGGAGCTATAATTCACCCCTCCACTTT.

This clonotype was observed a handful of times. V gene TRBV10-3 combines with J gene TRBJ1-6, with D perhaps TRBD1 (5 bases). This CDR3 spans 15 amino acids. Deletions cut 5 bases from V and 10 bases from J, with 18 bases between. Per germline, CDR1 ENHRY and CDR2 SYGVKD. The CDR3 protein is CAISNGGYDRSPLHF. The CDR3 DNA is TGTGCCATCAGTAACGGGGGTTATGACCGATCACCCCTCCACTTT.

This clonotype has a handful of counts. This rearrangement joins TRBV28 to TRBJ2-7; D is uncertain. In germline, CDR1 is MDHEN, CDR2 SYDVKM. The CDR3 is made up of 13 amino acids. Deletions cut 3 bases from V and 4 bases from J, with 10 bases between. The CDR3 sequence is CASSLGTVYEQYF. The CDR3 region has the DNA TGTGCCAGCAGTTTGGGTACAGTTTACGAGCAGTACTTC.

This clonotype was found many times. The rearrangement uses TRBV27 and TRBJ2-1; TRBD2 agrees at 9 bases. Germline V gene lookup returns CDR1 MNHEY and CDR2 SMNVEV (reference sequence). The CDR3 contains 15 residues. Trimming cost V 2 bases and J 6 bases; bases outside gene matches: 5. The CDR3 DNA follows: TGTGCCAGCAGTTTAGCGGGAGGGCCGTTCAATGAGCAGTTCTTC. As protein: CASSLAGGPFNEQFF.

The chain has TRBV28 and TRBJ1-2, with 7 bases identical to TRBD1. CDR1 is MDHEN, CDR2 SYDVKM, per germline. Losses at the gene ends were 9 bases for V and 4 bases for J; bases not matched to a gene: 8. The length of the CDR3 is 13 residues. This CDR3 reads CASLGGMVYGYTF. CDR3 in DNA: TGTGCCAGTCTAGGGGGCATGGTCTATGGCTACACCTTC.

The CDR3 region has the DNA TGCGCCAGCAGCTTGGGGGCAGCCACCTATAATTCACCCCTCCACTTT. Translated, it gives CASSLGAATYNSPLHF. This chain uses TRBV5-1 with TRBJ1-6; D is unclear. CDR1 and CDR2 from the germline V gene are SGHRS and YFSETQ. CDR3 length: 16 amino acids. Trimming took off 0 bases at V and 2 bases at J, with 9 bases between the two ends.

There are many counts of this clonotype. The V call is TRBV20-1, the J call TRBJ2-7, with 7 bases that match TRBD2. This CDR3 region has 13 residues. V lost 1 base, J lost 3 bases, and 3 bases stayed unmatched. Germline loops: CDR1 DFQATT, CDR2 SNEGSKA (reference sequence). The CDR3, as DNA: TGCAGTGCTAGAGGTCTAGCGGACTACGAGCAGTACTTC. The encoded protein is CSARGLADYEQYF.

This clonotype came up a few times. The V gene is TRBV12-3 or TRBV12-4, the J gene TRBJ1-5, with D possibly being TRBD1 (6 bases). Trimming removed 2 bases at V and 0 bases at J, with 11 bases between. This CDR3 has 16 amino acids. The DNA for the CDR3 is TGTGCCAGCAGTTTATCAGGGGCGCATAGCAATCAGCCCCAGCATTTT. Its protein product is CASSLSGAHSNQPQHF.

This clonotype occurred a few times. The V and J genes are TRBV5-1 and TRBJ1-1; D is unclear. The length of the CDR3 is 13 residues. CDR1 is SGHRS and CDR2 is YFSETQ in the germline V gene. Trimming took off 0 bases at V and 5 bases at J, with 8 bases between the two ends. CDR3 in amino acids: CASSLAVATEAFF. CDR3 in DNA: TGCGCCAGCAGCTTGGCGGTAGCGACTGAAGCTTTCTTT.

The J gene is TRBJ1-1, the V gene TRBV5-4; D gene ambiguous. The CDR3 is 14 amino acids. V lost 0 bases to trimming and J lost 0 bases, with 6 bases between them. Germline-derived CDR1 and CDR2 are SGHNT and YYREEE (reference sequence). The CDR3 spells CASSLATLNTEAFF. DNA for the CDR3: TGTGCCAGCAGCTTGGCCACATTGAACACTGAAGCTTTCTTT.

This clonotype was observed many times. V is TRBV20-1 and J is TRBJ1-1; D might be TRBD1 (6 bases). This CDR3 spans 16 amino acids. Germline CDR1 is DFQATT and CDR2 is SNEGSKA (reference sequence). V was trimmed by 1 base and J by 0 bases, leaving 15 bases between them. The CDR3 protein is CSARGDTHSMNTEAFF. The CDR3 nucleotides are TGCAGTGCTAGAGGGGACACTCACTCCATGAACACTGAAGCTTTCTTT.

This rearrangement joins TRBV5-5 to TRBJ1-5; 7 bases are a match to TRBD1. CDR3 size: 13 residues. The germline V gene has CDR1 SGHKS and CDR2 YYEKEE (reference sequence). J lost 4 bases, V lost 4 bases, and 2 bases had no gene match. This chain's CDR3 is CASSVRGNQPQHF. The CDR3 nucleotides are TGTGCCAGCAGCGTCAGGGGGAATCAGCCCCAGCATTTT.

This chain uses TRBV15 with TRBJ1-2; D is undetermined. Trimming removed 0 bases from V and 6 bases from J, with 17 bases in between. CDR1 and CDR2 from the germline V gene are LNHNV and YYDKDF (reference sequence). This CDR3 has 16 amino acids. The CDR3 DNA follows: TGTGCCACCAGCAGAGATCTTGGAGCGGAACTGGATGGCTACACCTTC. Protein product: CATSRDLGAELDGYTF.

V gene TRBV5-1 combines with J gene TRBJ2-3; TRBD2 agrees at 10 bases. Germline CDR1 is SGHRS and CDR2 is YFSETQ. Trimming cost V 4 bases and J 0 bases; bases outside gene matches: 8. CDR3 length: 17 residues. This CDR3 is CASSRRTSGASTDTQYF. As DNA, the CDR3 is TGCGCCAGCAGCCGAAGGACTAGCGGCGCTAGCACAGATACGCAGTATTTT.

This clonotype was counted only a few times. As DNA, the CDR3 is TGTGCCAGCTCCCCGGGGAGCTTCGGGCCAGATAGCAATCAGCCCCAGCATTTT. It encodes CASSPGSFGPDSNQPQHF. This chain uses TRBV2 with TRBJ1-5; D uncertain. Looked up from germline, CDR1 is SNHLY and CDR2 is FYNNEI. V lost 8 bases, J lost 0 bases, and 23 bases lay in between. CDR3 length: 18 amino acids.

V usage is TRBV5-1 and J usage is TRBJ2-1; D is perhaps TRBD1 (6 bases). Germline-derived CDR1 and CDR2 are SGHRS and YFSETQ. Trimming removed 0 bases at V and 1 base at J, with 8 bases between. This CDR3 region has 15 residues. This chain's CDR3 is CASSLVGGSYNEQFF. The CDR3 nucleotides are TGCGCCAGCAGCTTGGTAGGGGGATCCTACAATGAGCAGTTCTTC.

This clonotype was counted only a few times. This chain uses TRBV2 with TRBJ2-1; possibly TRBD2 for D (5 bases). V was cut by 5 bases and J by 5 bases, with 16 bases left in between. The CDR3 consists of 15 residues. Germline V gene data show CDR1 as SNHLY and CDR2 as FYNNEI. CDR3 residues: CASSLGGLVNNEQFF. The CDR3 DNA reads TGTGCCAGCAGTCTCGGCGGGTTGGTGAACAATGAGCAGTTCTTC.